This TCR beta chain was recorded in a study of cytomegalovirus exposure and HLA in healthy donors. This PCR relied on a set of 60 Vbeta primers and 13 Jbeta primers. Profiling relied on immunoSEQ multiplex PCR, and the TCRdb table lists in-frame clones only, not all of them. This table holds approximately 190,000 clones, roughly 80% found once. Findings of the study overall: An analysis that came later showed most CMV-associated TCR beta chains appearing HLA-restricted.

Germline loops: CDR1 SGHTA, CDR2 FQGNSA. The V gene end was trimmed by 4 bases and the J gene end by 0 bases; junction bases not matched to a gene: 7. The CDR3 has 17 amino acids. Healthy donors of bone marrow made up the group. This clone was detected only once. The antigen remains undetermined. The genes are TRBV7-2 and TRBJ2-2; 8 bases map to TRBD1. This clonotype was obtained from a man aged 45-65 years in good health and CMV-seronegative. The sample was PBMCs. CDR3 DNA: TGTGCCAGCAGCTCGAGACAGGGGTGGGCGAACACCGGGGAGCTGTTTTTT. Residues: CASSSRQGWANTGELFF.